Detailed here is one T cell receptor beta chain. This sample is part of a study of T cell changes during pregnancy in multiple sclerosis. V dropped 7 bases and J dropped 3 bases, with 10 bases sitting between them. Germline V CDR1 and CDR2: DFQATT, SNEGSKA (reference sequence). This CDR3 has 11 residues. Clones were sequenced by immunoSEQ multiplex PCR, and TCRdb holds only the in-frame ones, with some missing. The table lists about 22,000 clones, roughly 92% of them singletons. The rearrangement uses TRBV20-1 and TRBJ2-7; perhaps TRBD2 as D (5 bases). The receptor's source is a female donor in good health, enrolled as a control in a pregnancy study. The input for sequencing was CD4+ T cells from peripheral blood mononuclear cells, taken after pregnancy. The CDR3 spells CSGGLLYEQYF. For the CDR3, the DNA is TGCAGTGGAGGACTGCTCTACGAGCAGTACTTC.